The TCR beta chain under discussion was sequenced for a study of human thymus T cells. Resections obtained during corrective heart surgery supplied the thymus tissue. Concerning this clone: What it binds is unknown.

The CDR3 loop spans 14 amino acids. V lost 0 bases and J lost 4, with 9 bases in between. Germline V gene data show CDR1 as KGHSH and CDR2 as LQKENI. Overall study findings and caveats: Related research has reported that thymic repertoires overlap highly among unrelated individuals. An apparent bias in V and J gene usage was seen in thymic and blood repertoires.

The data were produced by immunoSEQ multiplex PCR, yet TCRdb's version contains in-frame clones alone and is incomplete. This sample has some 78,000 clones, with 96% found just once. The clonotype originates from a boy in the first two years of life with a congenital heart defect but otherwise immunologically healthy. Material: thymus tissue. V is TRBV18 and J is TRBJ2-5, with D possibly being TRBD2 (5 bases). CDR3 in amino acids: CASSPPTGRETQYF. DNA of the CDR3: TGTGCCAGCTCACCACCGACGGGGAGAGAGACCCAGTACTTC.